This T cell receptor (beta chain) was recovered during a study of T cells in Graves' hyperthyroidism and ophthalmopathy (dated by TCRdb to 2018 to 2020). Context from the whole study: Peripheral blood was sampled at the time of initial diagnosis, prior to any treatment. To identify distinguishing TCR V-J signatures, a discovery cohort of around 98 patients was used, comprising some 45 with Graves' ophthalmopathy and around 57 with stable Graves' hyperthyroidism. Prospective prediction of ophthalmopathy was tested in an independent validation cohort of approximately 18 hyperthyroidism patients and around 16 patients who later progressed to ophthalmopathy. The 85 to 100 discovery patients were divided at random into training and test sets in a 7:3 ratio. The study also compared thyroid tissue and blood T-cell repertoires from 6 or 7 Graves' hyperthyroidism patients. After sampling, hyperthyroidism patients received methimazole starting at 30 mg daily, and ophthalmopathy patients received high-dose intravenous methylprednisolone. The paper describes TCR Vbeta CDR3 sequencing of some 130 peripheral blood samples, made up of fewer than 50 ophthalmopathy patients, roughly 75 hyperthyroidism patients and 17 progressor patients. Findings and caveats that apply to the study as a whole: Most expanded thyroid clonotypes (frequency above 0.001) were also found in blood, which suggests that blood repertoires may mirror thyroid immune responses. Ophthalmopathy was separated from stable hyperthyroidism by a 13 V-J signature model, with just over 85% sensitivity and roughly 81% specificity obtained in cross-validation and 80%/75% obtained in testing. During validation, the model predicted progression to ophthalmopathy a median of around six months ahead of onset, with around 70% sensitivity and around 73% specificity. Sample size was not statistically predetermined, and investigators were not blinded to group allocation.

The hyperthyroidism patients were between 18 and 65 years old and newly diagnosed, with a disease duration of less than 2 months. Exclusion was applied to patients with uncontrolled infections, other autoimmune diseases, pregnancy or lactation. Diagnoses were based on clinical symptoms, serum thyroxine and TRAb, thyroid ultrasound and orbital computed tomography. Blood from progressor patients was collected at the time of first diagnosis with hyperthyroidism, before any ophthalmopathy symptoms had appeared. PBMCs were separated from roughly 10 ml of fresh peripheral blood using Ficoll-Paque density gradient centrifugation. Progressor patients were first diagnosed with Graves' hyperthyroidism and then developed ophthalmopathy during follow-up. Total RNA was extracted with Trizol reagent, and quality was checked on an Agilent 2100 Bioanalyzer. Ten or more counts support this clonotype. Which antigen it targets is not known. Within one base of it there is no much larger clone, and no base qualities were kept.

TCR beta CDR3 regions were amplified from RNA transcripts. A first-round RT-PCR of the TCR CDR3 used the HTBI primer set with the Qiagen OneStep RT-PCR kit. Libraries were constructed in a second round of multiplex PCR, after which size selection and purification were carried out. The libraries were sequenced on an Illumina HiSeq2000 using paired-end 100 bp reads. In the original analysis: Raw data were processed with SOAPnuke, discarding reads with adapters, uncalled bases, mean Phred below 15, or no exact constant-primer or identifier match. COPE v1.2.5 was used to merge high-quality paired reads, and clonotypes were defined as unique nucleotide sequences. Clonotypes were aligned to IMGT TRBV, TRBD and TRBJ reference segments using MiTCR v1.1. The analysis was restricted to V-J combinations with a frequency above 0.0001, which together covered 99% to 99.2% of the repertoires. The TCS score was defined as the ratio of F50 (clonal expansion) to E x V (chaos), calculated using BLOSUM62-based TCRdist between CDR3 peptides within each V-J. Welch's t-statistics and random forest reduced 500 to 550 V-J features to 13, which were used in a naive Bayes classifier (R e1071). TCRdb redid the processing of the public reads, applying fastp at Q25 and MiXCR, and retained in-frame beta chains. Rows are combined by CDR3 protein, so each entry shows the most common genes and DNA. The V and J calls and clone size come from TCRdb's table, not from the authors' own analysis. The sample has under 300,000 distinct CDR3 sequences on record, approximately 12% of them singletons. Almost 8% of the sample lies in the top ten.

The CDR3 starts with the cysteine, ends with the phenylalanine, and has 14 residues. Of the read, only the CDR3 DNA is kept; its 42 bases are in frame from base 1. The V end loses 7 bases and the J end loses 2 bases, and a stretch of 17 bases separates them. CDR1 and CDR2, looked up from the germline V gene, are SQVTM and ANQGSEA. This receptor was taken from a woman between 25 and 40 years old with Graves' hyperthyroidism that later progressed to Graves' ophthalmopathy. The chain couples TRBV29-1 to TRBJ1-1, with a tentative D gene TRBD1 over 5 matching bases. Sequencing was performed on blood. This receptor has the CDR3 CSARGSGPNTEAFF. Read as DNA, the sequence is TGCAGCGCCCGGGGGTCAGGGCCTAACACTGAAGCTTTCTTT.